Below, 8 T cell receptor beta chains from the same sample are listed, as sequenced in a study of cytomegalovirus exposure and HLA in healthy donors. PCR primers comprised 60 Vbeta and 13 Jbeta primers. Produced via immunoSEQ multiplex PCR; TCRdb's table is partial and in-frame only. Of approximately 120,000 clones listed, roughly a sixth are singletons. Sequenced: PBMCs. These receptor sequences come from a female donor in good health and CMV-seropositive.

The rearrangement uses TRBV9 and TRBJ2-3; possibly TRBD1 for D (6 bases). This CDR3 spans 14 amino acids. V dropped 3 bases and J dropped 2 bases, with 10 bases sitting between them. Per germline, CDR1 SGDLS and CDR2 YYNGEE. The CDR3 loop is CASSGGHPTDTQYF. CDR3 in DNA: TGTGCCAGCAGCGGGGGACACCCCACAGATACGCAGTATTTT.

The chain is built from TRBV2 and TRBJ2-1, with D possibly matching TRBD2 (6 bases). Germline-derived CDR1 and CDR2 are SNHLY and FYNNEI. This CDR3 comprises 14 residues. V was shortened by 5 bases and J by 4 bases, with 12 bases between the two germline ends. The CDR3 region has the DNA TGTGCCAGCAGTCCCGGGACTTCGTACAATGAGCAGTTCTTC. It specifies CASSPGTSYNEQFF.

This clone showed up just a few times. The chain is built from TRBV30 and TRBJ1-5, with 8 bases fitting TRBD1. The CDR3 loop spans 14 amino acids. After removal of 3 bases from V and 5 bases from J, the junction contained 6 bases not matched to a gene. The germline V gene encodes CDR1 GTSNPN and CDR2 SVGIG (reference sequence). CDR3 nucleotide sequence: TGTGCCTGGAGCGCAGACAGGGGTCATCAGCCCCAGCATTTT. Encoded protein: CAWSADRGHQPQHF.

On this clone itself: Other DNA sequences in the same sample also yield this CDR3. V usage is TRBV7-9 and J usage is TRBJ1-5, with D tentatively TRBD1 (6 bases). The CDR3 extends over 13 amino acids. Germline lookup yields CDR1 SEHNR and CDR2 FQNEAQ (reference sequence). V was trimmed by 5 bases and J by 4 bases, leaving 9 bases between them. The DNA of the CDR3 is TGTGCCAGCAGCGGCCAGGGGAATCAGCCCCAGCATTTT. Protein sequence: CASSGQGNQPQHF.

This clone has more than one count but fewer than ten. This chain uses TRBV27 with TRBJ2-3, with TRBD2 identical over 10 bases. The V segment lost 3 bases and the J segment 8 bases; nucleotides outside the gene matches: 5. The CDR3 is 14 residues long. Germline V CDR1 and CDR2: MNHEY, SMNVEV (reference sequence). The CDR3 nucleotides are TGTGCCAGCAGTTTTCTAGCGGGAGAGGGTACGCAGTATTTT. Residues: CASSFLAGEGTQYF.

The V call is TRBV27, the J call TRBJ2-1, with D possibly matching TRBD2 (6 bases). Germline V gives CDR1 MNHEY, CDR2 SMNVEV (reference sequence). V gave up 0 bases and J gave up 9 bases, with 9 bases separating them. The CDR3 is made up of 13 amino acids. The CDR3 coding sequence is TGTGCCAGCAGTTTATCGGACGGGGGTGAGCAGTTCTTC. The encoded protein is CASSLSDGGEQFF.

The CDR3 region is CASSLGPRGSFYGYTF. Here the CDR3 DNA reads TGTGCCAGCAGCTTAGGACCCAGGGGGAGCTTCTATGGCTACACCTTC. The chain recombines TRBV11-2 with TRBJ1-2, with TRBD1 identical over 7 bases. The CDR3 runs to 16 residues. V was clipped by 1 base and J by 4 bases; unmatched bases: 9. Germline lookup yields CDR1 SGHAT and CDR2 FQNNGV.

This clone appeared a few times. The genes are TRBV5-1 and TRBJ2-7; 10 nucleotides align to TRBD1. With V trimmed by 4 bases and J by 0 bases, 4 bases remained unmatched. Germline CDR1 and CDR2: SGHRS and YFSETQ. The CDR3 contains 15 residues. The DNA of the CDR3 is TGCGCCAGCAGCCCGTGGACAGGGGGCTCCTACGAGCAGTACTTC. Its protein is CASSPWTGGSYEQYF.